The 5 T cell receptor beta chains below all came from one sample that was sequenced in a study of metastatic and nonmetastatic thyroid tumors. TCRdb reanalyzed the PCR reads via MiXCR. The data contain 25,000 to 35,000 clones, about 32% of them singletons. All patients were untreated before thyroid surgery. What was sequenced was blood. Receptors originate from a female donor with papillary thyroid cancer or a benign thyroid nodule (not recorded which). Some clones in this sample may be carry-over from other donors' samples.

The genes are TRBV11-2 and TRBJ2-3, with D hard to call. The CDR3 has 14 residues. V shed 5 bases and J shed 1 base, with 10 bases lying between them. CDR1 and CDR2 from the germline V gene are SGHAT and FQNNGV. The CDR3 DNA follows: TGTGCCAGCAGCGATGGGCGCCGCACAGATACGCAGTATTTT. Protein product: CASSDGRRTDTQYF.

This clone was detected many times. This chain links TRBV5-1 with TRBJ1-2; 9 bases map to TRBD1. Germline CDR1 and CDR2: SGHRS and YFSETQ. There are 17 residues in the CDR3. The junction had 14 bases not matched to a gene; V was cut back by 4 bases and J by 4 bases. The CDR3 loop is CASSPDRGSFSSYGYTF. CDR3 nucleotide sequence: TGCGCCAGCAGCCCTGACAGGGGGTCATTCTCGAGCTATGGCTACACCTTC. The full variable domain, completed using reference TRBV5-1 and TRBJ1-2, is KAGVTQTPRYLIKTRGQQVTLSCSPISGHRSVSWYQQTPGQGLQFLFEYFSETQRNKGNFPGRFSGRQFSNSRSEMNVSTLELGDSALYLCASSPDRGSFSSYGYTFGSGTRLTVV.

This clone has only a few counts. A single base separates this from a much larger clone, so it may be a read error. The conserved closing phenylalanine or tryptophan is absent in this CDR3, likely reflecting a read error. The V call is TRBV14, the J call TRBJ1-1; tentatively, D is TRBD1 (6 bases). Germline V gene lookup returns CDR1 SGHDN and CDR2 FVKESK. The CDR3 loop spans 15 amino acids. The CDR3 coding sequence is TGTGCCAGCAGCCAGAGACAGGAGGGGAACGCTGAAGCTTTCTCT. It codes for CASSQRQEGNAEAFS.

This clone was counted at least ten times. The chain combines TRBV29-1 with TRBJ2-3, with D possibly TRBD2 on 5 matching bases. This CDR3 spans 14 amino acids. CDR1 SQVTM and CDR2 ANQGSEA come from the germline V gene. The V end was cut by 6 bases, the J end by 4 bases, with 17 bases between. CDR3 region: CSVTHAGNPDTQYF. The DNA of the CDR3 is TGCAGCGTAACCCATGCCGGGAACCCAGATACGCAGTATTTT.

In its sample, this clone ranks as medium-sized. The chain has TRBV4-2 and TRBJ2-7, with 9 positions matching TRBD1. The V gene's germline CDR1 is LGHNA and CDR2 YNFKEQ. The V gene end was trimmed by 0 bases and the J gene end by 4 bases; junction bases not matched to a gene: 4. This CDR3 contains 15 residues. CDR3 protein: CASSQDGQGRYEQYF. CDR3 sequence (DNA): TGTGCCAGCAGCCAAGACGGACAGGGGAGGTACGAGCAGTACTTC.